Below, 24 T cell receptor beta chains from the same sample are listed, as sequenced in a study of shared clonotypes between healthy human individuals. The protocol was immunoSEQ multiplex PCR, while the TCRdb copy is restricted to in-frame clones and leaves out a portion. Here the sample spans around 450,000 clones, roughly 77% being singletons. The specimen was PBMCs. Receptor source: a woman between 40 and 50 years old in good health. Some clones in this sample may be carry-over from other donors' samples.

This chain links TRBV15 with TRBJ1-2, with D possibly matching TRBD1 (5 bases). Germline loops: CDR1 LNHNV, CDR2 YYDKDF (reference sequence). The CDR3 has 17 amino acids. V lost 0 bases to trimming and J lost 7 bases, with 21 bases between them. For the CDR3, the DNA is TGTGCCACCAGCAGAGAGGGGAGTTTGGGGGTCCGGGGTGGCTACACCTTC. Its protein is CATSREGSLGVRGGYTF.

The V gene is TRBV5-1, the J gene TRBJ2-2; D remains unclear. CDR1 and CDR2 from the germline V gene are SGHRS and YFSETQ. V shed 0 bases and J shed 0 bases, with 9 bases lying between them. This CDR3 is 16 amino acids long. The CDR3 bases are TGCGCCAGCAGCTTGGTCTTTGGGGCGAACACCGGGGAGCTGTTTTTT. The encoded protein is CASSLVFGANTGELFF.

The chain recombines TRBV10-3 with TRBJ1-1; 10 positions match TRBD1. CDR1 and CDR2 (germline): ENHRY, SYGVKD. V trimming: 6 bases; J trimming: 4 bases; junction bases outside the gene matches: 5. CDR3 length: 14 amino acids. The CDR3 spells CAIRERQGATEAFF. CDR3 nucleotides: TGTGCCATCAGAGAAAGACAGGGGGCCACTGAAGCTTTCTTT.

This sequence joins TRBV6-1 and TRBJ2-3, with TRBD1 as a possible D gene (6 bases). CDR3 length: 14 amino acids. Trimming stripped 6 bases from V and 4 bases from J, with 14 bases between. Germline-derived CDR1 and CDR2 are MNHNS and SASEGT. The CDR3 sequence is CASRTRAGADTQYF. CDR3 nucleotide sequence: TGTGCCAGCAGGACGAGGGCAGGGGCAGATACGCAGTATTTT.

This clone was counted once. As DNA, the CDR3 is TGTGCCAGTAGTATCCTAAGCGATGGGGGGGCCTACGAGCAGTACTTC. This encodes CASSILSDGGAYEQYF. The chain links TRBV19 to TRBJ2-5; the match to TRBD2 covers 7 bases. The better agreement between TRBJ2-7 and the DNA end casts doubt on the J call. CDR1 is LNHDA, CDR2 SQIVND, per germline (reference sequence). This CDR3 is 16 amino acids long.

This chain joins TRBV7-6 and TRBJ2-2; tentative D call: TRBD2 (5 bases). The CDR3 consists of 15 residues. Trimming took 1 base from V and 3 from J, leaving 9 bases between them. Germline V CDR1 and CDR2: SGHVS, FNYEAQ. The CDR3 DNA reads TGTGCCAGCAGCTTAGGAGGGCCGGACACCGGGGAGCTGTTTTTT. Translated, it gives CASSLGGPDTGELFF.

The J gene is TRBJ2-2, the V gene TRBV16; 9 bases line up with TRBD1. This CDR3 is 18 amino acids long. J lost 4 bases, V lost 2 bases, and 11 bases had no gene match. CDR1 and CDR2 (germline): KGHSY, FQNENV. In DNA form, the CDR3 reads TGTGCCAGCAGCCAAAAGGTTGTACAGGGGGCGGCCACCGGGGAGCTGTTTTTT. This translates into CASSQKVVQGAATGELFF.

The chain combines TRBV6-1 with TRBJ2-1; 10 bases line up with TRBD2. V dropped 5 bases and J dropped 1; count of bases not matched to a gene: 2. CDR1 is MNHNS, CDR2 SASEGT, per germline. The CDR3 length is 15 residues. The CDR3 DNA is TGTGCCAGCAGTCTAGCGGGAGAGTCCTACAATGAGCAGTTCTTC. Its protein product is CASSLAGESYNEQFF.

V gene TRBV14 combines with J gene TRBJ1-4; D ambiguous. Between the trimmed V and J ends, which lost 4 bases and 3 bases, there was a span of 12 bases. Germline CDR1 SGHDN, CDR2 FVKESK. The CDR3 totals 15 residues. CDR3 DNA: TGTGCCAGCAGCCCGTATCGTGCCTCTAATGAAAAACTGTTTTTT. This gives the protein CASSPYRASNEKLFF.

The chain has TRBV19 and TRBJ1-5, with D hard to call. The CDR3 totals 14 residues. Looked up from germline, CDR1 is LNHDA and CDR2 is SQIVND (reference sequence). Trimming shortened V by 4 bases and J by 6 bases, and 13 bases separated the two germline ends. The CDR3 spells CASSNWGNSQPQHF. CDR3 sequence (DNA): TGTGCCAGTAGTAATTGGGGTAATAGTCAGCCCCAGCATTTT.

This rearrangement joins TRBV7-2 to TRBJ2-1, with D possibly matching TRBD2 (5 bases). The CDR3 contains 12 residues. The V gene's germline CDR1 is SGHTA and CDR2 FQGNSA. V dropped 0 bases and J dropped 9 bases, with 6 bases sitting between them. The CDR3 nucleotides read TGTGCCAGCAGCTTAGCAGCGGCTGAGCAGTTCTTC. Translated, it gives CASSLAAAEQFF.

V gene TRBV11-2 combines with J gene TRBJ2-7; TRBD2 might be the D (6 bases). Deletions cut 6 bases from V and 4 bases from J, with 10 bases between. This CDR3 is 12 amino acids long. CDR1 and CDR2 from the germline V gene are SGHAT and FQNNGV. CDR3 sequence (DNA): TGTGCCAGCAGTCTGGCGGGGTACGAGCAGTACTTC. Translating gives CASSLAGYEQYF. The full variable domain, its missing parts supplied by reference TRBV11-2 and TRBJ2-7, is EAGVAQSPRYKIIEKRQSVAFWCNPISGHATLYWYQQILGQGPKLLIQFQNNGVVDDSQLPKDRFSAERLKGVDSTLKIQPAKLEDSAVYLCASSLAGYEQYFGPGTRLTVT.

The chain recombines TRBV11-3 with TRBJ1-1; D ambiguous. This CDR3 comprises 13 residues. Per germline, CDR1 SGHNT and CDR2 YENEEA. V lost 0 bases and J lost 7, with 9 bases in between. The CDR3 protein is CASSLESGDEAFF. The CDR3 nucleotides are TGTGCCAGCAGCTTAGAGTCGGGAGATGAAGCTTTCTTT.

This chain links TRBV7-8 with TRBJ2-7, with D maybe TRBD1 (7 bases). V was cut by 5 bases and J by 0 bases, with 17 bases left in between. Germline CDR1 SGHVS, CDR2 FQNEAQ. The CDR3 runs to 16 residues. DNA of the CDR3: TGTGCCAGCAGCAGCTCCAGGGGGACTTACTCCTACGAGCAGTACTTC. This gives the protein CASSSSRGTYSYEQYF.

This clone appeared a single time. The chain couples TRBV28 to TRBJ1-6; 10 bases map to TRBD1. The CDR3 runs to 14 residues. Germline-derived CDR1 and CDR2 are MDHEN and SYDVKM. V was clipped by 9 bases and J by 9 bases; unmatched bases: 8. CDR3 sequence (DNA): TGTGCCAGTGCTGACAGGGGGCTTGGTTCACCCCTCCACTTT. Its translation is CASADRGLGSPLHF.

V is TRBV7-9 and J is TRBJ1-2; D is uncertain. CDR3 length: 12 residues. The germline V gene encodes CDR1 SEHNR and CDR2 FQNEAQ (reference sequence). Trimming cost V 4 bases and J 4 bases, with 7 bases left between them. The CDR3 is CASSSVGYGYTF. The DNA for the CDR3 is TGTGCCAGCAGCTCGGTTGGCTATGGCTACACCTTC.

This CDR3 is CASSLRESYEKLFF. As DNA, the CDR3 is TGTGCCAGCAGCTTGAGGGAGAGTTATGAAAAACTGTTTTTT. The rearrangement uses TRBV5-6 and TRBJ1-4; D is undetermined. Germline V gene lookup returns CDR1 SGHDT and CDR2 YYEEEE. This CDR3 comprises 14 residues. Trimming pared 1 base from V and 6 bases from J, leaving 10 bases between.

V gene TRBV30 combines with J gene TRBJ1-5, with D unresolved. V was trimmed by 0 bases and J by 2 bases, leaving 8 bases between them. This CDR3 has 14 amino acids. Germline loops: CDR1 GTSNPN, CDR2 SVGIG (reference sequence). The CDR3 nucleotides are TGTGCCTGGAGTGTGGGAGTCGGCAATCAGCCCCAGCATTTT. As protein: CAWSVGVGNQPQHF.

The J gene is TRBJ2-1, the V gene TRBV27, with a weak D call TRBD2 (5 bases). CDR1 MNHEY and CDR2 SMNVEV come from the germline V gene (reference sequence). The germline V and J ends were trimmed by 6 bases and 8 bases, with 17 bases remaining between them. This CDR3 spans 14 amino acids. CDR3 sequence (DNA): TGTGCCAGCAGCCCGACACTAGGTGGCGATGAGCAGTTCTTC. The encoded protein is CASSPTLGGDEQFF.

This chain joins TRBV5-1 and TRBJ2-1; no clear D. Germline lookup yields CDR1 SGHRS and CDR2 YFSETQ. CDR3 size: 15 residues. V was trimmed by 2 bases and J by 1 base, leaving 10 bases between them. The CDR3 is CASSFYGKSYNEQFF. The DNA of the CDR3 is TGCGCCAGCAGCTTTTACGGTAAATCCTACAATGAGCAGTTCTTC.

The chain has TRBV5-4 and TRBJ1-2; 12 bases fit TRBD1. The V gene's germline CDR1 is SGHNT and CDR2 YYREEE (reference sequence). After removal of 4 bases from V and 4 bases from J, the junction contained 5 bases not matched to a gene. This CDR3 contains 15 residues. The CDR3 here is CASSRGQGASYGYTF. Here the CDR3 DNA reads TGTGCCAGCAGCCGGGGACAGGGGGCGAGCTATGGCTACACCTTC. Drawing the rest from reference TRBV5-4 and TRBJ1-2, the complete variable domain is ETGVTQSPTHLIKTRGQQVTLRCSSQSGHNTVSWYQQALGQGPQFIFQYYREEENGRGNFPPRFSGLQFPNYSSELNVNALELDDSALYLCASSRGQGASYGYTFGSGTRLTVV.

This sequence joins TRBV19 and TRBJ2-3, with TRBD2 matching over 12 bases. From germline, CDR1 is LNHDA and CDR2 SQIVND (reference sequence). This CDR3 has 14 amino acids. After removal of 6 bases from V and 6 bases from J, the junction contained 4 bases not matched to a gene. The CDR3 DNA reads TGTGCCAGTAGCGTTGGACTAGCGGGGGATACGCAGTATTTT. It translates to CASSVGLAGDTQYF.

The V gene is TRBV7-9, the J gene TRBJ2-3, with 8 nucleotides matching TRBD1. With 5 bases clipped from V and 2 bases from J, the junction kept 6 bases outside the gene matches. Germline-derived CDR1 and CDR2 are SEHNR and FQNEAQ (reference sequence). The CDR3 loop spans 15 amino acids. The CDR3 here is CASSPRDRTTDTQYF. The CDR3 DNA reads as TGTGCCAGCAGCCCCCGGGACAGGACCACAGATACGCAGTATTTT.

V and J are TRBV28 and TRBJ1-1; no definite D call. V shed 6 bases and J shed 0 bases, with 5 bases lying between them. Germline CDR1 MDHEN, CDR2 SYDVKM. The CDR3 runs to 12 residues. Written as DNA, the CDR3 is TGTGCCAGCAGGGGGTTGAACACTGAAGCTTTCTTT. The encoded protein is CASRGLNTEAFF.